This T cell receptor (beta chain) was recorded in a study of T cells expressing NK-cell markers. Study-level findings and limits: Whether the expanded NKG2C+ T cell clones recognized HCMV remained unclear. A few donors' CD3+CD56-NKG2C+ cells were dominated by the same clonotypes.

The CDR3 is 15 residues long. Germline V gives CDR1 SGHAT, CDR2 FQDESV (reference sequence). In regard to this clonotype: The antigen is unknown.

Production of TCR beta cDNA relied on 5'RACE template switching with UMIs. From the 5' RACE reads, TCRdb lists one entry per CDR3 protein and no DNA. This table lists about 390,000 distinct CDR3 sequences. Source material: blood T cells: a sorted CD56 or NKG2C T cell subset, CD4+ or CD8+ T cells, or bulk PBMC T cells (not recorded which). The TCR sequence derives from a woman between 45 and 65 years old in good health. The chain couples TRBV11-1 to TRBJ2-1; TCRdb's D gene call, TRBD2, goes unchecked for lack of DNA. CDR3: CASSFPIAGVNEQFF.